This is a list of T cell receptor beta chains from one sample in a study of blood T cell repertoires in COVID-19. Produced via immunoSEQ multiplex PCR; TCRdb's table is partial and in-frame only. The sample has 60,000 to 90,000 clones; around 84% are singletons. Material for sequencing was peripheral blood. These receptors all stem from a man in his 60s with COVID-19, enrolled during active disease. Both conserved end residues are part of each CDR3. A D gene is named only where the DNA matches it firmly. Size is omitted from some rows. Given values are once, few, many or a class for expanded clones.

>.|TRBV11-2|TRBJ1-2|.
TGTGCCAGCAGCTCCTGGGGGGGATATGGCTACACCTTC
CASSSWGGYGYTF
>TRBD1|TRBV12-5|TRBJ2-4|.
TGTGCTAGTGGCTCCGGGACAGGGGGATTATTAGGCAAAAACATTCAGTACTTC
CASGSGTGGLLGKNIQYF
>.|TRBV5-6|TRBJ1-1|.
TGTGCCAGCAGCTTGGCCGGAGGGATGAACACTGAAGCTTTCTTT
CASSLAGGMNTEAFF
>.|TRBV25-1|TRBJ1-1|.
TGTGCCAGCAGCCCCACCTCGGGGTTACCTGAAGCTTTCTTT
CASSPTSGLPEAFF
>TRBD1|TRBV2|TRBJ1-4|.
TGTGCCACCTACGGGACAGGACTTAATGAAAAACTGTTTTTT
CATYGTGLNEKLFF
>TRBD1|TRBV3-1/TRBV3-2|TRBJ1-1|.
TGTGCCAGCAGCCCTACTTGGACAGGGGAAGCTTTCTTT
CASSPTWTGEAFF
>.|TRBV7-2|TRBJ1-1|.
TGTGCCAGCAGCTCCCGGGGCACTGAAGCTTTCTTT
CASSSRGTEAFF
>.|TRBV7-6|TRBJ1-3|.
TGTGCCAGCAGCTTAGTGCCAACGGGGGAATCTGGAAACACCATATATTTT
CASSLVPTGESGNTIYF
>TRBD1|TRBV10-1|TRBJ2-1|.
TGCGCCAGCAGCCCCGGGACAGGGTCGGCTGAGCAGTTCTTC
CASSPGTGSAEQFF
>.|TRBV15|TRBJ1-1|.
TGTGCCACCAGCAGACAGGGCGGCACTGAAGCTTTCTTT
CATSRQGGTEAFF
>TRBD1|TRBV6-4|TRBJ1-6|.
TGTGCCACCATCACAGGGGGGGATTCACCCCTCCACTTT
CATITGGDSPLHF
>.|TRBV20-1|TRBJ1-1|.
TGCAGTGCTAGTAGGGCAGAAGCCGAGGGGGCTGAAGCTTTCTTT
CSASRAEAEGAEAFF
>.|TRBV2|TRBJ2-3|.
TGTGCCAGCAGTTACACAGATACGCAGTATTTT
CASSYTDTQYF
>.|TRBV2|TRBJ1-6|.
TGTGCCAGCACCAGGACACGGCCCAATTCACCCCTCCACTTT
CASTRTRPNSPLHF
>.|TRBV2|TRBJ2-7|.
TGTGCCAGCAGTGATCTCTCAGGGAGGTACGAGCAGTACTTC
CASSDLSGRYEQYF
>TRBD2|TRBV4-1|TRBJ2-5|.
TGCGCCAGCAGCCACACACTCCGGACTAGCAAGGAAGAGACCCAGTACTTC
CASSHTLRTSKEETQYF
>TRBD1|TRBV7-6|TRBJ2-1|.
TGTGCCAGCGGAAAAGGGACAGGCCCCTACAATGAGCAGTTCTTC
CASGKGTGPYNEQFF
>TRBD1|TRBV9|TRBJ2-2|.
TGTGCCAGCAGACCCAACGCCGGGACAGGGTATCAGATCGGGGAGCTGTTTTTT
CASRPNAGTGYQIGELFF
>.|TRBV6-5|TRBJ2-2|.
TGTGCCAGCAGTTACTTCCAGGGAAACACCGGGGAGCTGTTTTTT
CASSYFQGNTGELFF
>.|TRBV28|TRBJ1-5|once
TGTGCCAGCAGTTCCCCGGGGGAGGTTCGGAATCAGCCCCAGCATTTT
CASSSPGEVRNQPQHF
>TRBD1|TRBV24-1|TRBJ2-5|.
TGTGCCACCAGTGAGCCCAGGGGGCCGGGAGAGACCCAGTACTTC
CATSEPRGPGETQYF
>TRBD1|TRBV7-9|TRBJ2-7|once
TGTGCCAGCAGGAGAATATACAGGGGGCGCGTGCACGAGCAGTACTTC
CASRRIYRGRVHEQYF
>TRBD1|TRBV28|TRBJ1-5|.
TGTGCCAGCAGGAGACAGGGTGGTGGCAATCAGCCCCAGCATTTT
CASRRQGGGNQPQHF
>TRBD1|TRBV25-1|TRBJ1-5|.
TGTGCCAGAGATGACAGGGTAGGAGGCAATCAGCCCCAGCATTTT
CARDDRVGGNQPQHF
>TRBD2|TRBV6-6|TRBJ2-7|.
TGTGCCAGCAGGCGAACCGGGGGGGTCAGGGTTTGGGCCTACGAGCAGTACTTC
CASRRTGGVRVWAYEQYF
>TRBD1|TRBV5-1|TRBJ1-2|.
TGCGCCAGCAGCGCCGGGACAGACGGCTATGGCTACACCTTC
CASSAGTDGYGYTF
>.|TRBV12-3/TRBV12-4|TRBJ1-6|.
TGTGCCAGCAGTTTAGCCGGGAGTTCACCCCTCCACTTT
CASSLAGSSPLHF
>.|TRBV19|TRBJ2-3|.
TGTGCCACGGGAAGCGCGGCTACGCAGTATTTT
CATGSAATQYF
>.|TRBV5-1|TRBJ2-7|.
TGCGCCAGCAGCTTGATCGCTGGGGCAGAATACGAGCAGTACTTC
CASSLIAGAEYEQYF
>TRBD2|TRBV24-1|TRBJ2-1|.
TGTGCCACCAGTACTACACTAGCGGGGGGGCCTCGTTCCTACAATGAGCAGTTCTTC
CATSTTLAGGPRSYNEQFF
>TRBD1|TRBV15|TRBJ1-1|.
TGTGCCACCAGCAGAGATCGATCGCGGAGACAGGGAGCTTTCTTT
CATSRDRSRRQGAFF
>TRBD2|TRBV11-3|TRBJ2-1|.
TGTGCCAGCAGCTTAGTAGCGGGAGGGCCGGGTGAGCAGTTCTTC
CASSLVAGGPGEQFF
>TRBD1|TRBV28|TRBJ1-5|few
TGTGCCAGCAGTCCTTTGAAGACAGGGGGCCGTATGTTCAATCAGCCCCAGCATTTT
CASSPLKTGGRMFNQPQHF
>TRBD2|TRBV9|TRBJ2-3|.
TGTGCCAGCAGCGTAGAAGATCGGGGCGGGAGTTTCAGGGATACGCAGTATTTT
CASSVEDRGGSFRDTQYF
>TRBD1|TRBV5-1|TRBJ2-5|.
TGCGCCAGCAGCGAGGGACAGGGGAGAGAGACCCAGTACTTC
CASSEGQGRETQYF
>TRBD2|TRBV3-1/TRBV3-2|TRBJ2-5|.
TGTGCCAGCAGCCCCGTGGGAGCGGGGGCTTACCAAGAGACCCAGTACTTC
CASSPVGAGAYQETQYF
>.|TRBV2|TRBJ1-5|once
TGTGCCAGCAGTGAAGCGCAGCGCCCAACCCGCAATCAGCCCCAGCATTTT
CASSEAQRPTRNQPQHF
>.|TRBV3-1/TRBV3-2|TRBJ1-5|.
TGTGCCAGCAGCCATACAGGGCAAAATCAGCCCCAGCATTTT
CASSHTGQNQPQHF
>.|TRBV3-1/TRBV3-2|TRBJ2-7|.
TGTGCCAGCAGCCAAGATGCGGGTTTGGGGTCCTACGAGCAGTACTTC
CASSQDAGLGSYEQYF
>TRBD2|TRBV3-1/TRBV3-2|TRBJ2-7|.
TGTGCCAGCAGCCCGTCCCTAGCGGGAGACTACGAGCAGTACTTC
CASSPSLAGDYEQYF
>.|TRBV27|TRBJ2-1|.
TGTGCCAGCAGACAGCCGTCCGGCAATGAGCAGTTCTTC
CASRQPSGNEQFF